Below are 20 T cell receptor beta chains sequenced from a single sample in a study of graft-versus-host responses after intestinal transplantation. Which antigens these TCRs recognize remains unknown. Some clones are missing from TCRdb's copy, which holds only in-frame ones; the method was immunoSEQ multiplex PCR. The sample holds about 110,000 clones, 90% to 95% seen once. The sequences come from unstimulated CD8+ T cells sorted from spleen or lymph node cells, collected before intestinal transplant. These receptors were collected from a human donor who received an intestinal transplant.

This rearrangement joins TRBV4-1 to TRBJ1-1; the D gene is possibly TRBD1 (5 bases). The germline V and J ends were trimmed by 1 base and 1 base, with 13 bases remaining between them. CDR1 and CDR2 (germline): MGHRA, YSYEKL. The CDR3 contains 16 residues. CDR3 region: CASSQAPGRKNTEAFF. CDR3 nucleotides: TGCGCCAGCAGCCAAGCGCCGGGACGGAAGAACACTGAAGCTTTCTTT.

The chain combines TRBV11-2 with TRBJ1-2; D gene uncertain. The length of the CDR3 is 16 residues. V shed 1 base and J shed 0 bases, with 12 bases lying between them. Germline V gives CDR1 SGHAT, CDR2 FQNNGV. CDR3 residues: CASSLGFSPANYGYTF. DNA of the CDR3: TGTGCCAGCAGCTTAGGGTTCTCTCCCGCTAACTATGGCTACACCTTC.

The chain links TRBV11-3 to TRBJ2-7; D is undetermined. V lost 5 bases and J 6 bases, leaving 5 bases between the germline ends. The CDR3 is 10 amino acids. Germline V lookup: CDR1 SGHNT, CDR2 YENEEA. DNA of the CDR3: TGTGCCAGCAGCCCATTCGAGCAGTACTTC. Encoded protein: CASSPFEQYF. Variable domain in full (rest from reference TRBV11-3 and TRBJ2-7): EAGVVQSPRYKIIEKKQPVAFWCNPISGHNTLYWYLQNLGQGPELLIRYENEEAVDDSQLPKDRFSAERLKGVDSTLKIQPAELGDSAVYLCASSPFEQYFGPGTRLTVT.

This chain connects TRBV29-1 to TRBJ2-3; the D gene could be TRBD1 or TRBD2 (5 bases each). The CDR3 extends over 14 amino acids. CDR1 is SQVTM, CDR2 ANQGSEA, per germline. V was cut by 4 bases and J by 0 bases, with 11 bases left in between. The DNA of the CDR3 is TGCAGCGTTGGGGGCGGACTTAGCACAGATACGCAGTATTTT. Its translation is CSVGGGLSTDTQYF.

J is TRBJ1-1 and V is TRBV7-9; D is possibly TRBD1 (6 bases). The CDR3 extends over 14 amino acids. V lost 6 bases and J lost 2, with 13 bases in between. The V gene's germline CDR1 is SEHNR and CDR2 FQNEAQ (reference sequence). CDR3 nucleotides: TGTGCCAGCAGGTCCGGGACAAGTAACACTGAAGCTTTCTTT. Amino acids: CASRSGTSNTEAFF.

The chain employs TRBV4-1 and TRBJ2-1, with D perhaps matching TRBD2 (6 bases). This CDR3 comprises 16 residues. The V gene lost 2 bases and the J gene lost 6 bases, with 17 bases spanning the gap. Looked up from germline, CDR1 is MGHRA and CDR2 is YSYEKL. CDR3 residues: CASSQPSGISGNEQFF. For the CDR3, the DNA is TGCGCCAGCAGCCAACCCTCCGGGATTAGCGGCAATGAGCAGTTCTTC.

This chain connects TRBV28 to TRBJ2-7; D gene uncertain. Trimming removed 3 bases from V and 2 bases from J, with 8 bases in between. The CDR3 contains 13 residues. From germline, CDR1 is MDHEN and CDR2 SYDVKM. The CDR3 bases are TGTGCCAGCAGTTTCGACAAGCCCTACGAGCAGTACTTC. Its translation: CASSFDKPYEQYF.

This clone was seen only once. CDR3 protein: CASSLSRQVGQPQHF. The CDR3 DNA sequence: TGTGCCAGCAGTTTATCGAGACAGGTAGGACAGCCCCAGCATTTT. The rearrangement links TRBV27 to TRBJ1-5; TRBD1 might be the D (6 bases). The CDR3 consists of 15 residues. Germline loops: CDR1 MNHEY, CDR2 SMNVEV (reference sequence). V was trimmed by 0 bases and J by 7 bases, leaving 13 bases between them.

The rearrangement joins TRBV19 to TRBJ2-7; D is possibly TRBD1 or TRBD2 (6 bases each). In germline, CDR1 is LNHDA, CDR2 SQIVND (reference sequence). The CDR3 extends over 16 amino acids. V was clipped by 3 bases and J by 6 bases, with 21 bases between them. CDR3 protein: CASSIVSLGGPSEQYF. CDR3 DNA: TGTGCCAGTAGTATTGTTAGCTTGGGGGGCCCCAGCGAGCAGTACTTC.

The V gene is TRBV6-1, the J gene TRBJ2-5; tentative D call: TRBD2 (5 bases). The V gene's germline CDR1 is MNHNS and CDR2 SASEGT. This CDR3 has 13 residues. Trimming removed 8 bases at V and 5 bases at J, with 15 bases between. The CDR3 sequence is CASEDTRGETQYF. The DNA for the CDR3 is TGTGCCAGCGAAGACACCCGAGGGGAGACCCAGTACTTC.

J is TRBJ2-2 and V is TRBV19; 7 nucleotides align to TRBD1. CDR3 length: 20 amino acids. The J segment lost 0 bases and the V segment lost 3 bases, leaving 16 bases of the junction unmatched. CDR1 LNHDA and CDR2 SQIVND come from the germline V gene (reference sequence). CDR3 DNA: TGTGCCAGTAGTATTTTCTTCAGACAGGGCTTCAGATCGAACACCGGGGAGCTGTTTTTT. Amino acid sequence: CASSIFFRQGFRSNTGELFF.

This chain links TRBV5-6 with TRBJ1-4, with D tentatively TRBD1 (5 bases). Trimming left V 0 bases short and J 6 bases short, with 15 bases between. The CDR3 length is 16 residues. Germline V gene sequence: CDR1 SGHDT, CDR2 YYEEEE. CDR3 residues: CASSLGGSRVYEKLFF. As DNA, the CDR3 is TGTGCCAGCAGCTTGGGGGGCTCTAGGGTGTATGAAAAACTGTTTTTT. Full variable domain (missing parts from reference TRBV5-6 and TRBJ1-4): DAGVTQSPTHLIKTRGQQVTLRCSPKSGHDTVSWYQQALGQGPQFIFQYYEEEERQRGNFPDRFSGHQFPNYSSELNVNALLLGDSALYLCASSLGGSRVYEKLFFGSGTQLSVL.

The V gene is TRBV28, the J gene TRBJ2-7; no reliable D call. The ends were cut back, 2 bases at V and 3 bases at J, with 11 bases in the middle. The CDR3 has 14 residues. Germline V gene data show CDR1 as MDHEN and CDR2 as SYDVKM. The CDR3 loop reads CASSLRESGYEQYF. The CDR3, as DNA: TGTGCCAGCAGTTTACGCGAATCCGGCTACGAGCAGTACTTC.

This sequence joins TRBV5-5 and TRBJ2-7; TRBD2 matches 7 bases. CDR1 is SGHKS, CDR2 YYEKEE, per germline (reference sequence). The CDR3 extends over 18 amino acids. The trim removed 3 bases at V and 0 bases at J, leaving 15 bases unmatched. The CDR3: CASSYAASSGLSSYEQYF. DNA of the CDR3: TGTGCCAGCAGCTATGCCGCATCTAGCGGTTTAAGCTCCTACGAGCAGTACTTC. The full variable domain, completed using reference TRBV5-5 and TRBJ2-7, is DAGVTQSPTHLIKTRGQQVTLRCSPISGHKSVSWYQQVLGQGPQFIFQYYEKEERGRGNFPDRFSARQFPNYSSELNVNALLLGDSALYLCASSYAASSGLSSYEQYFGPGTRLTVT.

A word on this clone: One end of the junction does not line up with germline, which may come from a read error. The V call is TRBV9, the J call TRBJ1-2; D remains ambiguous. This CDR3 has 17 amino acids. Germline CDR1 reads SGDLS; CDR2 reads YYNGEE. The CDR3 nucleotides are TGTGCCAGCAGCGTATCCGGGTCTGACCACCCTAACTATGGCCACACCTTC. This sequence encodes CASSVSGSDHPNYGHTF.

The V and J genes are TRBV5-8 and TRBJ1-1, with no clear D. V was clipped by 4 bases and J by 4 bases, with 17 bases between them. This CDR3 is built from 15 residues. Germline lookup yields CDR1 SGHTS and CDR2 YDEGEE. The CDR3 is CASSPLPIVGTEAFF. Here the CDR3 DNA reads TGTGCCAGCAGCCCCCTCCCCATCGTGGGCACTGAAGCTTTCTTT.

This clone came up once. The chain carries TRBV7-8 and TRBJ2-1, with D tentatively TRBD1 (5 bases). This CDR3 spans 12 amino acids. The V gene lost 6 bases and the J gene lost 6 bases, with 9 bases spanning the gap. Germline V CDR1 and CDR2: SGHVS, FQNEAQ. The chain's CDR3 is CASRRGLNEQFF. The CDR3 nucleotides are TGTGCCAGCAGAAGGGGTCTCAATGAGCAGTTCTTC.

The chain recombines TRBV10-2 with TRBJ2-1; D unclear. Germline assignment: CDR1 WSHSY and CDR2 SAAADI. Trimming took 6 bases from V and 8 from J, leaving 8 bases between them. The CDR3 loop spans 11 amino acids. The CDR3 region is CASRGLDEQFF. The CDR3 DNA reads TGCGCCAGCAGGGGTTTGGATGAGCAGTTCTTC.

This chain joins TRBV7-9 and TRBJ2-7, with 9 bases matching TRBD1. The CDR3 runs to 16 residues. V was pared by 4 bases and J by 3 bases, with 10 bases of the junction left unmatched. Per the germline V gene, CDR1 is SEHNR and CDR2 is FQNEAQ (reference sequence). As DNA, the CDR3 is TGTGCCAGCAGCTCACTACCGGGACAGGGTGTCTACGAGCAGTACTTC. Translated, it gives CASSSLPGQGVYEQYF.

The rearrangement links TRBV11-2 to TRBJ2-7; 10 bases line up with TRBD1. Germline lookup yields CDR1 SGHAT and CDR2 FQNNGV. There are 16 residues in the CDR3. Germline trimming cut 3 bases from V and 5 bases from J; bases unmatched to any gene: 10. Written as DNA, the CDR3 is TGTGCCAGCAGCTTGACCGGGACAGGGGATAGGGACGAGCAGTACTTC. It translates to CASSLTGTGDRDEQYF. The full variable domain, with the rest looked up from reference TRBV11-2 and TRBJ2-7, is EAGVAQSPRYKIIEKRQSVAFWCNPISGHATLYWYQQILGQGPKLLIQFQNNGVVDDSQLPKDRFSAERLKGVDSTLKIQPAKLEDSAVYLCASSLTGTGDRDEQYFGPGTRLTVT.